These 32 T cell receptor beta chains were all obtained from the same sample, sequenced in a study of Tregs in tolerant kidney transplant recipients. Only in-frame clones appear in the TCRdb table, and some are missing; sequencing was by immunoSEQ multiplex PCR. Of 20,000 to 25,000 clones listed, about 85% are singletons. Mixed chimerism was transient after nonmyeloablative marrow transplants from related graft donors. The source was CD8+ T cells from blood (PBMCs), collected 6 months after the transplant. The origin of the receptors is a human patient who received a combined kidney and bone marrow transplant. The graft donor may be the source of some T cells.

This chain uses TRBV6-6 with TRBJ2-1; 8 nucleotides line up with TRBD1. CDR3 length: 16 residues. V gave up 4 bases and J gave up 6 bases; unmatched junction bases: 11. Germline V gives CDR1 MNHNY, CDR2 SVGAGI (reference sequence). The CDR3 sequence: CASSSLQGVRSNEQFF. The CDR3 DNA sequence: TGTGCCAGCAGTTCTTTACAGGGGGTGCGCTCCAATGAGCAGTTCTTC.

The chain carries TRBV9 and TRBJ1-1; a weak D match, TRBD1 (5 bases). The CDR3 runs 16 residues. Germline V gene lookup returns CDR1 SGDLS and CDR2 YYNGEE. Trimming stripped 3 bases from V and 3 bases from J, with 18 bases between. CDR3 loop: CASSALGMGRDTEAFF. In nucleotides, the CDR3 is TGTGCCAGCAGCGCTCTGGGGATGGGCAGGGACACTGAAGCTTTCTTT.

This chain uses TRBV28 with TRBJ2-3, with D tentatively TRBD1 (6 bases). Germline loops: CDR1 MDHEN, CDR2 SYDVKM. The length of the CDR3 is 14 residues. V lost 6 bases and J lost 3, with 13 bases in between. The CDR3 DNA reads TGTGCCAGCAGCCTAGCAGGGGAAACAGATACGCAGTATTTT. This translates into CASSLAGETDTQYF.

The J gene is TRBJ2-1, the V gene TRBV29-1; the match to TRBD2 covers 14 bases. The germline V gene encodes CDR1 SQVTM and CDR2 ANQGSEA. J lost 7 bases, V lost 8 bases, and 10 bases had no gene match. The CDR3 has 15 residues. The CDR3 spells CSLTSTSGRVNEQFF. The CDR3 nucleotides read TGCAGCCTGACCTCGACTAGCGGGAGGGTGAATGAGCAGTTCTTC.

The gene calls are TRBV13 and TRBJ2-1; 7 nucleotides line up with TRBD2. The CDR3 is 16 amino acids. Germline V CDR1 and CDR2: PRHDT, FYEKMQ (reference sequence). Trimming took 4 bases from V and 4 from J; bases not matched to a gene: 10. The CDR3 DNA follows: TGTGCCAGCAGCTCCCATGCGGGAGTTAATTACAATGAGCAGTTCTTC. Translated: CASSSHAGVNYNEQFF.

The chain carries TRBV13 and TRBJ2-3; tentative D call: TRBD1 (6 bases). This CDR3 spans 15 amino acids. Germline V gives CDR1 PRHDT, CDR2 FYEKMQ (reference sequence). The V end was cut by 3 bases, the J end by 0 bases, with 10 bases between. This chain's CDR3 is CASSLDSSSTDTQYF. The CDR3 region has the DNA TGTGCCAGCAGCTTGGACAGTTCTAGCACAGATACGCAGTATTTT.

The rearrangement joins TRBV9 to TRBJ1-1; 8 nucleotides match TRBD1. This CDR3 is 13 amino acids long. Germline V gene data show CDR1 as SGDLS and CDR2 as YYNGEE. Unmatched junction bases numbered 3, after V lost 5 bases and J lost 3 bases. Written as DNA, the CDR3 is TGTGCCAGCAGAGAGACAGGGGACACTGAAGCTTTCTTT. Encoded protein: CASRETGDTEAFF.

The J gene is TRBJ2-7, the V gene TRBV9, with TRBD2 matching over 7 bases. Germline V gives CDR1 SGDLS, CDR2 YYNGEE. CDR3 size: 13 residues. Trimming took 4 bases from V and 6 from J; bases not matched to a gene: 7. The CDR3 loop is CASSPVSGGEQYF. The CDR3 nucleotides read TGTGCCAGCAGCCCCGTTTCGGGAGGCGAGCAGTACTTC.

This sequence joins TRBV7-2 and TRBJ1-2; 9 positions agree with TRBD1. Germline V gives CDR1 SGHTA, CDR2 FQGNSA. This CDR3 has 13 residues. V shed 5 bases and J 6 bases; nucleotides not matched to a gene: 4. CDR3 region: CASSLWDRDGYTF. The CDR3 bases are TGTGCCAGCAGCCTATGGGACAGGGATGGCTACACCTTC.

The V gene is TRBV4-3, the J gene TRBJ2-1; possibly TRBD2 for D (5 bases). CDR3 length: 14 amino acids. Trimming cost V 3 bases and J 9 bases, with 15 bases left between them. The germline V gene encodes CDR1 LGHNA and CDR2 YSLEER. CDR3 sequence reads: CASSHSSGISEQFF. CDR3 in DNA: TGCGCCAGCAGCCACTCGTCGGGGATCAGTGAGCAGTTCTTC.

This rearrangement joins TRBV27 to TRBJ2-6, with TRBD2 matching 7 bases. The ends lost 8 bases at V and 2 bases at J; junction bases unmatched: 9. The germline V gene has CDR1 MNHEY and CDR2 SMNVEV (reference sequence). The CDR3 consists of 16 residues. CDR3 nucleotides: TGTGCCAGCGGCGGGAGTGCGAGACCTGGGGCCAACGTCCTGACTTTC. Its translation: CASGGSARPGANVLTF.

In nucleotides, the CDR3 is TGTGCCAGCAGTTTAGGCAGGGGCTACGAGCAGTACTTC. This translates into CASSLGRGYEQYF. The genes are TRBV27 and TRBJ2-7; tentatively, D is TRBD1 (6 bases). Trimming removed 2 bases from V and 3 bases from J, with 8 bases in between. Germline lookup yields CDR1 MNHEY and CDR2 SMNVEV (reference sequence). The CDR3 extends over 13 amino acids.

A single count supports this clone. The CDR3 DNA sequence: TGTGCCAGTAGTAGCCGACAGGGAGAGGGGGGCTACACCTTC. Protein: CASSSRQGEGGYTF. The V call is TRBV19, the J call TRBJ1-2; 7 bases are shared with TRBD1. This CDR3 has 14 amino acids. With V trimmed by 4 bases and J by 8 bases, 10 bases remained unmatched. Germline values: CDR1 LNHDA, CDR2 SQIVND (reference sequence).

CDR3 amino acids: CASSRTSGGQETQYF. CDR3 nucleotide sequence: TGTGCCAGCTCGCGGACTAGCGGGGGGCAAGAGACCCAGTACTTC. The V and J genes are TRBV18 and TRBJ2-5, with 14 bases fitting TRBD2. With 6 bases clipped from V and 2 bases from J, the junction kept 2 bases outside the gene matches. Germline assignment: CDR1 KGHSH and CDR2 LQKENI. The CDR3 runs to 15 residues.

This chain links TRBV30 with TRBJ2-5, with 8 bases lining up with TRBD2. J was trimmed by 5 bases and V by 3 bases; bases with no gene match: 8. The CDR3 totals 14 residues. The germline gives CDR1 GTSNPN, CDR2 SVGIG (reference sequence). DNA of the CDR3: TGTGCCTGGAGGGGGAGCGGGGGAGGTGAGACCCAGTACTTC. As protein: CAWRGSGGGETQYF.

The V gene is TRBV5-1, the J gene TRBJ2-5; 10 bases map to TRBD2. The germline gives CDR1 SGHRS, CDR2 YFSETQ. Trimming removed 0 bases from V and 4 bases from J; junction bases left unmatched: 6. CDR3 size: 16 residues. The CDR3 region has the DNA TGCGCCAGCAGCTTGGCCACTTCTAGCGGGGGAGAGACCCAGTACTTC. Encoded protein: CASSLATSSGGETQYF. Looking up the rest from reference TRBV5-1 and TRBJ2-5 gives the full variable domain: KAGVTQTPRYLIKTRGQQVTLSCSPISGHRSVSWYQQTPGQGLQFLFEYFSETQRNKGNFPGRFSGRQFSNSRSEMNVSTLELGDSALYLCASSLATSSGGETQYFGPGTRLLVL.

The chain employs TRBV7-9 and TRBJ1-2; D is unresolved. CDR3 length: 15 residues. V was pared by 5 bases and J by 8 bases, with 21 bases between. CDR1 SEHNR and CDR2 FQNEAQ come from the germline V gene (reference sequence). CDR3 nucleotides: TGTGCCAGCAGCACACTCCGCGGCCGGGAGAAGGGCTACACCTTC. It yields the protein CASSTLRGREKGYTF.

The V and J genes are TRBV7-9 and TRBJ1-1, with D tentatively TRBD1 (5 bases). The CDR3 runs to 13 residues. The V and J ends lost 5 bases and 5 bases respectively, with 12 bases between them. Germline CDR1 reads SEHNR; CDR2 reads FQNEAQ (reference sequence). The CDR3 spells CASSPPGGTEAFF. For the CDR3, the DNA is TGTGCCAGCAGCCCACCTGGGGGGACTGAAGCTTTCTTT.

The CDR3 nucleotides are TGTGCCAGCAGTTACGGACACTTTGTTTTGGGCAATCAGCCCCAGCATTTT. It codes for CASSYGHFVLGNQPQHF. The V and J genes are TRBV28 and TRBJ1-5, with a tentative D call TRBD1 (5 bases). The V end was cut by 4 bases, the J end by 2 bases, with 18 bases between. From germline, CDR1 is MDHEN and CDR2 SYDVKM. The CDR3 totals 17 residues.

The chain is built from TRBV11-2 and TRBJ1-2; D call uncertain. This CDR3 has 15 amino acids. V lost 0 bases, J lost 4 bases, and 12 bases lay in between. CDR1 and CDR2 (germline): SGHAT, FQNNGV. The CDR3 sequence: CASSLEAGFSYGYTF. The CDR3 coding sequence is TGTGCCAGCAGCTTAGAAGCAGGTTTTTCCTATGGCTACACCTTC.

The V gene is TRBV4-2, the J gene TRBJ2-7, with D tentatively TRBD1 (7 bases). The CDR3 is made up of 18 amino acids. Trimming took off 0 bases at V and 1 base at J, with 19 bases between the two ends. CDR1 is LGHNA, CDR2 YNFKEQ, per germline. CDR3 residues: CASSQEVQRGLASYEQYF. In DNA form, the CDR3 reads TGTGCCAGCAGCCAAGAAGTACAGAGGGGGCTAGCGTCCTACGAGCAGTACTTC.

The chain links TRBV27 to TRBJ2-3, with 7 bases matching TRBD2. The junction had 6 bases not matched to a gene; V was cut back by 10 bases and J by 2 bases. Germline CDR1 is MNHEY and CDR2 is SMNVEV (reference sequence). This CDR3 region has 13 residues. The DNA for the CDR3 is TGTGCCACCGTTAGCGGGTACACAGATACGCAGTATTTT. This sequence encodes CATVSGYTDTQYF.

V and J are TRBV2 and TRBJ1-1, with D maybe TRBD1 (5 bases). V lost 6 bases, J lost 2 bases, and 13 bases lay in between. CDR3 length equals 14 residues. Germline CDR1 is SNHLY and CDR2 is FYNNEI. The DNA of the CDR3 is TGTGCCAGCAGATCCGGTCAGGGCAACACTGAAGCTTTCTTT. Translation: CASRSGQGNTEAFF.

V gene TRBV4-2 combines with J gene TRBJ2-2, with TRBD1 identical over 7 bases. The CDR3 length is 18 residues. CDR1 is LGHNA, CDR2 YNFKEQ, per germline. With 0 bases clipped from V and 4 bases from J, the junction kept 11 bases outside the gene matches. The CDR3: CASSQEEIGGASTGELFF. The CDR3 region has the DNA TGTGCCAGCAGCCAAGAGGAAATAGGGGGCGCGAGCACCGGGGAGCTGTTTTTT.

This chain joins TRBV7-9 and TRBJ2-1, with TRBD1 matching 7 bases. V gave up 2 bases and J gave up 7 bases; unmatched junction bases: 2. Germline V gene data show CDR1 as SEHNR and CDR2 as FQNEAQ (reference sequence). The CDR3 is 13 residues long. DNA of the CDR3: TGTGCCAGCAGCTTAAGACAGGGTAATGAGCAGTTCTTC. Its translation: CASSLRQGNEQFF. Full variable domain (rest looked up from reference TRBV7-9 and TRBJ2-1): DTGVSQNPRHKITKRGQNVTFRCDPISEHNRLYWYRQTLGQGPEFLTYFQNEAQLEKSRLLSDRFSAERPKGSFSTLEIQRTEQGDSAMYLCASSLRQGNEQFFGPGTRLTVL.

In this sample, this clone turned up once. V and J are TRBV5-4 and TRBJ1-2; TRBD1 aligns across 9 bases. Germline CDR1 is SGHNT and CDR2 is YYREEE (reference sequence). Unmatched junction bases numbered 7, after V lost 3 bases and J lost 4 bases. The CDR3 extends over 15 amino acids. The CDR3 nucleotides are TGTGCCAGCAGCTCCCAAGGGGACAGGGTCTATGGCTACACCTTC. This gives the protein CASSSQGDRVYGYTF.

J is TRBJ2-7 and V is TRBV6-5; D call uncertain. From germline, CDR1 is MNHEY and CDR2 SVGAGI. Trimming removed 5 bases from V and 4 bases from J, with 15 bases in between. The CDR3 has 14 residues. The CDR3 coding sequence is TGTGCCAGCAGTGTTTTTCCGGTGACTTACGAGCAGTACTTC. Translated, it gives CASSVFPVTYEQYF.

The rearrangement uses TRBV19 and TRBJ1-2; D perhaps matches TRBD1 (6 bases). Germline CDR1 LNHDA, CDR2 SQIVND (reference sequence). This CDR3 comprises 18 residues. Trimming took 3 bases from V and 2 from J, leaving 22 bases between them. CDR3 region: CASSIYLRGKEANYGYTF. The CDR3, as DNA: TGTGCCAGTAGTATTTATCTCAGGGGCAAGGAGGCGAACTATGGCTACACCTTC.

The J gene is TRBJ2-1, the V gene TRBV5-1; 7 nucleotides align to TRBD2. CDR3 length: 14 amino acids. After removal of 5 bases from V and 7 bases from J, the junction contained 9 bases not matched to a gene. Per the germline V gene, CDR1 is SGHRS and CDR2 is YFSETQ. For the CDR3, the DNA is TGCGCCAGCAGTACGGGGAGGGCCTTGAATGAGCAGTTCTTC. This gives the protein CASSTGRALNEQFF.

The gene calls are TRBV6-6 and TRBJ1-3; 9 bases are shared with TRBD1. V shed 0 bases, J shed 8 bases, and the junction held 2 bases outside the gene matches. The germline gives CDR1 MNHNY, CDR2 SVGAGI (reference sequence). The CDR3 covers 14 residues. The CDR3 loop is CASSYSTGGYTIYF. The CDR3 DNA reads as TGTGCCAGCAGTTACTCGACAGGGGGGTACACCATATATTTT.

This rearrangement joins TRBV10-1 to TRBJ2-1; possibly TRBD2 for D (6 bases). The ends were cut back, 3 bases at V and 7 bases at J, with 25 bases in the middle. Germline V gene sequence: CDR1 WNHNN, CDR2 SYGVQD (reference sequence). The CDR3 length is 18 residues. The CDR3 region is CASSDPNLAGLKGNEQFF. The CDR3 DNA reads TGCGCCAGCAGTGATCCCAATCTGGCGGGACTTAAGGGGAATGAGCAGTTCTTC.

CDR3 in DNA: TGTGCCAGCAGCTGGGACAGCTCGAACACCGGGGAGCTGTTTTTT. It yields the protein CASSWDSSNTGELFF. The chain has TRBV7-9 and TRBJ2-2; TRBD1 aligns across 7 bases. Unmatched junction bases numbered 2, after V lost 4 bases and J lost 0 bases. The CDR3 contains 15 residues. Germline-derived CDR1 and CDR2 are SEHNR and FQNEAQ (reference sequence).